The clone carrying this T cell receptor beta chain is hyperexpanded (1% or more) in the sample. The sample originates from a study of circulating CD8 cells and anti-PD-1 response in melanoma. TCR libraries were prepared from roughly 14 ng of total RNA with the QIAseq Immune Repertoire TCR panel. TCRdb independently ran MiXCR on the reads; one entry per CDR3 protein. The sample lists under 200 distinct CDR3 sequences; about 15% were seen once. From live CD3+CD8+TCRalphabeta+ cells, four PD-1 and/or TIGIT subsets were sorted. The CDR3 consists of 13 residues. Trimming took 3 bases from V and 7 from J, leaving 9 bases between them.

This specimen was CD8+ T cells from PBMCs, taken at baseline or after one month of anti-PD-1 therapy (not recorded which). The sequence derives from a human donor with melanoma. The rearrangement links TRBV12-3 or TRBV12-4 to TRBJ2-2, with D tentatively TRBD1 or TRBD2 (5 bases each). CDR3 region: CASSFGTGGELFF. The CDR3 DNA reads TGTGCCAGCAGTTTCGGGACCGGCGGGGAGCTGTTTTTT.